The rows below give T cell receptor beta chains drawn from one sample of a study of tumor-infiltrating lymphocytes in primary liver carcinoma. A single record per CDR3 protein comes from TCRdb applying MiXCR to the multiplex PCR reads. The table lists about 99,000 distinct CDR3 sequences, roughly 69% of them singletons. The sample comprised liver tumor tissue from sampling region 5. All receptors derive from a woman aged 55 to 70 with primary liver carcinoma and hepatitis B virus infection. Each CDR3 is given with its conserved first and last residue. A D gene is named only where the DNA matches it firmly. Clone size is stated in some rows and not others, as once, few, many or a class when expanded.

TRBJ2-1	TRBD2	many	TRBV28	CASIDLAGSSYNEQFF	TGTGCCAGCATTGATTTAGCGGGGAGCTCCTACAATGAGCAGTTCTTC
TRBJ2-5	.	.	TRBV5-4	CASSTGTARTQYF	TGTGCCAGCAGCACGGGGACTGCCAGAACCCAGTACTTC
TRBJ2-1	.	.	TRBV24-1	CATGDPLSGTGQEQFF	TGTGCCACCGGTGATCCCCTTTCCGGGACTGGCCAGGAGCAGTTCTTC
TRBJ2-6	.	.	TRBV6-5	CTSSLDGSEANVLTF	TGTACCAGCAGTTTAGACGGGTCTGAGGCCAACGTCCTGACTTTT
TRBJ2-2	.	.	TRBV12-3/TRBV12-4	CASSLIANTGELFF	TGTGCCAGCAGTTTAATCGCGAACACCGGGGAGCTATTTTTT
TRBJ2-1	TRBD2	many	TRBV12-5	CASGTKREKDEQFF	TGTGCTAGTGGTACAAAGCGGGAGAAGGATGAGCAGTTCTTC
TRBJ2-7	TRBD1	.	TRBV4-2	CASNQALGQASYEQYF	TGTGCCAGCAACCAGGCCCTGGGACAGGCTTCCTACGAGCAGTATTTC
TRBJ2-3	.	.	TRBV11-3	CASSFRTTTDTQYF	TGTGCAAGCAGCTTCAGGACTACCACAGATACACAGTATTTT
TRBJ2-7	TRBD1	many	TRBV4-2	CASSPQTGQAIFYEQYF	TGTGCCAGCAGCCCCCAGACGGGACAGGCGATATTCTACGAGCAGTACTTC
TRBJ2-1	TRBD2	many	TRBV10-3	CAISEGIAGGPGEQFF	TGTGCCATCAGTGAGGGAATAGCGGGAGGGCCGGGTGAGCAGTTCTTC
TRBJ2-1	.	.	TRBV4-1	CASSQDSAGYLKQFF	TGCGCCAGCAGCCAAGATTCGGCGGGATACCTTAAGCAGTTCTTC
TRBJ2-3	TRBD1	many	TRBV29-1	CSVPRDRASTDTQYF	TGCAGCGTTCCCCGGGACAGAGCTAGCACAGATACGCAGTATTTT
TRBJ1-5	.	many	TRBV6-1	CASSDLADSNQPQHF	TGTGCCAGCAGTGATTTGGCCGATAGCAATCAGCCCCAGCATTTT
TRBJ2-1	TRBD1	once	TRBV11-1	CASRVDRRNEQFF	TGTGCGAGCAGGGTGGACAGGCGAAATGAGCAGTTCTTC
TRBJ1-1	.	.	TRBV6-5	CAISYSVSLTGLKTEAFF	TGTGCCATCAGTTACTCAGTATCCCTAACCGGCCTGAAGACTGAAGCTTTCTTT
TRBJ2-1	.	.	TRBV11-2	CASSLDAYNEQFF	TGTGCCAGTAGCCTCGACGCCTACAATGAGCAGTTCTTC
TRBJ2-1	TRBD2	.	TRBV29-1	CWVVRDYLYNEQFF	TGCTGGGTTGTACGGGACTACCTTTACAATGAGCAGTTCTTC
TRBJ2-3	TRBD1	.	TRBV11-2	CPSSLAGQAITDTQYF	TGTCCCAGCAGCTTAGCCGGACAGGCAATCACTGATACGCAGTATTTT
TRBJ2-5	.	.	TRBV28	CVSSFRFGPKVGQETQYF	TGTGTCAGCAGTTTTAGGTTCGGGCCCAAGGTGGGGCAAGAGACCCAGTACTTC
TRBJ2-1	TRBD1	.	TRBV12-5	CASGYEQGLNNEQFF	TGTGCTAGTGGTTACGAACAGGGGCTTAACAATGAGCAGTTCTTC
TRBJ2-1	.	.	TRBV4-1	CASSRDFYNVQFF	TGCGCTAGCAGCCGGGACTTCTACAATGTGCAGTTCTTC
TRBJ2-7	TRBD1	once	TRBV30	CAWSRLPGQGSEWQYF	TGTGCCTGGAGCCGTCTTCCGGGACAGGGGAGTGAATGGCAGTACTTC
TRBJ2-5	.	.	TRBV11-2	CASSTYRGRTQETQYF	TGTGCCAGCAGCACCTATAGAGGGAGAACACAAGAGACCCAGTACTTC
TRBJ1-3	.	once	TRBV11-2	CASSSRPDGGAYSGNTIYF	TGTGCCAGCAGCTCACGCCCGGATGGGGGAGCGTACTCTGGAAACACCATATATTTC
TRBJ2-1	.	many	TRBV12-3/TRBV12-4	CASSSTGPSSEQFF	TGTGCCAGCAGTTCAACGGGGCCGAGCAGTGAGCAGTTCTTC
TRBJ2-7	.	.	TRBV10-3	CAISESGQGAYEQYF	TGTGCCATCAGTGAGTCGGGGCAGGGTGCCTACGAGCAGTACTTC
TRBJ2-2	.	.	TRBV14	CASSQDTPHEFRNRATGDLFF	TGTGCCAGCAGCCAAGATACACCACACGAATTCCGGAACAGGGCCACCGGGGACCTGTTTTTT
TRBJ1-2	.	.	TRBV6-5	CASRANGQLYGYTF	TGTGCCAGCAGGGCCAACGGGCAGTTATATGGCTACACCTTC
TRBJ2-5	.	many	TRBV5-5	CASSLQVETQYF	TGTGCCAGCAGCTTGCAAGTAGAGACCCAGTACTTC
TRBJ2-5	.	.	TRBV11-2	CASSFDRSGETLCF	TGTGCCAGCAGCTTCGACAGGTCCGGCGAGACCCTGTGCTTC
TRBJ2-3	.	.	TRBV11-2	CATTSTPAGAYTQCF	TGTGCCACTACGAGTACTCCCGCAGGAGCGTATACGCAGTGTTTT
TRBJ2-5	.	.	TRBV11-2	CACNLDIGDREYF	TGTGCCTGCAACTTAGATATCGGGGACCGCGAATATTTC
TRBJ1-5	TRBD1	.	TRBV4-1	CAGSPRTGDGNQPQHF	TGCGCCGGCAGCCCTCGGACAGGGGATGGCAATCAGCCCCAGCATTTT
TRBJ2-7	.	many	TRBV28	CASSLPPRYEQYF	TGTGCCAGCAGTTTACCTCCCCGGTACGAGCAGTACTTC
TRBJ1-5	.	once	TRBV7-8	CACSSLAGTSNQPQHF	TGTGCCTGCAGCTCGTTGGCGGGGACAAGCAATCAGCCCCAGCATTTT
TRBJ2-1	.	.	TRBV7-3	CASSLRRSSYNEQFF	TGTGCCAGCAGCTTACGCAGGAGCTCCTACAATGAGCAGTTCTTC
TRBJ1-6	TRBD1	.	TRBV7-9	CANSLGTGSSPLHF	TGTGCCAACAGTTTAGGGACAGGGAGTTCACCCCTCCACTTT
TRBJ2-2	.	many	TRBV7-8	CASSFGGGNTGELFF	TGTGCCAGCAGCTTCGGCGGAGGGAACACCGGGGAGCTGTTTTTT
TRBJ2-5	TRBD1	.	TRBV5-1	CASSLTNRGEETHYF	TGCGCCAGCAGCTTGACCAACAGGGGTGAAGAGACCCACTACTTC
TRBJ2-7	TRBD2	.	TRBV10-3	CAISTKPGLAENERYF	TGTGCCATCAGTACCAAACCGGGACTAGCGGAAAACGAGCGGTACTTC
TRBJ2-7	.	.	TRBV4-1	CVSSQGTRFGTYERYF	TGCGTCAGCAGCCAGGGCACTAGGTTCGGAACCTACGAGCGGTATTTC
TRBJ2-7	.	.	TRBV6-1	CASSLTSVLSYDQYF	TGTGCCAGCAGTTTAACCAGCGTCCTCTCCTACGATCAGTACTTC
TRBJ2-1	.	.	TRBV28	CASSSRSCGKVLF	TGTGCCAGCAGTTCCCGATCATGCGGGAAAGTGTTATTC
TRBJ2-6	.	.	TRBV18	CASSPPEAGANVLTF	TGTGCCAGCTCACCACCAGAGGCTGGGGCCAACGTCCTGACTTTC
TRBJ2-7	.	medium-sized	TRBV11-2	CASSFGRGYEQYF	TGTGCCAGCAGCTTCGGTCGGGGCTACGAGCAGTACTTC
TRBJ1-5	.	.	TRBV6-1	CASTDRQYSNQPQHF	TGTGCCAGCACGGACAGACAGTATAGCAATCAGCCCCAGCATTTT
TRBJ2-6	.	.	TRBV6-5	CTSSYSSIGISGANVLTF	TGTACCAGCAGTTACTCGAGTATAGGGATCTCTGGGGCCAACGTCCTGACTTTC
TRBJ2-5	.	.	TRBV6-2/TRBV6-3	CVSSRTSSQETQYF	TGTGTCAGCAGTCGGACAAGCAGTCAAGAGACCCAGTACTTC
TRBJ1-1	.	many	TRBV10-3	CAISESTSNTEAFF	TGTGCCATCAGTGAGTCCACCAGTAACACTGAAGCTTTCTTT
TRBJ2-2	TRBD2	once	TRBV11-2	CASSPFIELAGAGTGELFF	TGTGCCAGCAGCCCCTTTATTGAACTAGCGGGAGCGGGCACCGGGGAGCTGTTTTTT
TRBJ2-4	.	.	TRBV6-1	CASSKEGAKNIQYF	TGTGCCAGCAGTAAAGAGGGAGCCAAAAACATTCAGTACTTC
TRBJ2-2	TRBD2	.	TRBV11-2	CASSPPQGPTGRRFF	TGTGCCAGCAGCCCTCCGCAAGGACCGACCGGGAGGCGGTTTTTT
TRBJ2-1	TRBD1	.	TRBV11-2	CASSFNRGKDNEQFF	TGTGCTAGCAGTTTCAACAGGGGAAAGGACAATGAGCAGTTCTTC
TRBJ2-7	TRBD1	.	TRBV6-6	CASSCRTGLGYEQHF	TGTGCCAGCAGTTGCAGGACAGGGTTAGGGTACGAGCAGCACTTC
TRBJ2-1	TRBD2	.	TRBV11-1	CASSFPKTSGGSMEQFF	TGTGCCAGCAGCTTCCCCAAGACTAGCGGGGGTTCTATGGAGCAGTTCTTC